One and the same sample provided the 8 T cell receptor beta chains below, sequenced in a study of neurological immune-mediated disorders. TCRdb redid the calling of the 5' RACE reads with MiXCR, one entry per CDR3 protein. The table lists about 46,000 distinct CDR3 sequences, just over 3% of them singletons, with roughly 16% in the top ten. The material sequenced was PBMCs. These receptor sequences come from a woman between 50 and 59 years old with multiple sclerosis.

This clonotype was recorded at least ten times. V usage is TRBV20-1 and J usage is TRBJ2-5; TRBD2 might be the D (5 bases). The CDR3 length is 12 residues. Germline loops: CDR1 DFQATT, CDR2 SNEGSKA (reference sequence). V lost 6 bases and J 5 bases, leaving 13 bases between the germline ends. CDR3: CSAGLGRETQYF. Written as DNA, the CDR3 is TGCAGTGCCGGACTGGGCCGGGAGACCCAGTACTTC.

At least ten counts were recorded for this clonotype. The chain couples TRBV28 to TRBJ2-4; D gene unclear. V was trimmed by 5 bases and J by 8 bases, leaving 13 bases between them. Germline assignment: CDR1 MDHEN and CDR2 SYDVKM. This CDR3 has 13 amino acids. Here the CDR3 DNA reads TGTGCCAGCAGTGTGGCCTTACGCGACATTCAGTACTTC. Translation gives CASSVALRDIQYF.

V usage is TRBV20-1 and J usage is TRBJ2-7; D is possibly TRBD2 (5 bases). Deletions cut 3 bases from V and 3 bases from J, with 12 bases between. The V gene's germline CDR1 is DFQATT and CDR2 SNEGSKA (reference sequence). This CDR3 is 13 amino acids long. CDR3 DNA: TGCAGTGCTAGTTATGGGAGAAACTACGAGCAGTACTTC. Translation gives CSASYGRNYEQYF.

This clonotype was recorded many times. The chain couples TRBV5-1 to TRBJ2-1; no firm D call. Trimming pared 0 bases from V and 8 bases from J, leaving 15 bases between. Germline V lookup: CDR1 SGHRS, CDR2 YFSETQ. The CDR3 spans 15 residues. The DNA for the CDR3 is TGCGCCAGCAGCTTGGCGACGAGTCAATGGGATGAGCAGTTCTTC. It codes for CASSLATSQWDEQFF.

This clonotype was counted many times. This chain joins TRBV5-8 and TRBJ1-6, with TRBD1 identical over 8 bases. Germline-derived CDR1 and CDR2 are SGHTS and YDEGEE. This CDR3 is built from 14 residues. After removal of 2 bases from V and 9 bases from J, the junction contained 4 bases not matched to a gene. The CDR3 sequence is CASSFRQGSSPLHF. CDR3 nucleotide sequence: TGTGCCAGCAGCTTCCGACAGGGGAGTTCACCCCTCCACTTT. The whole variable domain, remainder taken from reference TRBV5-8 and TRBJ1-6, is EAGVTQSPTHLIKTRGQQATLRCSPISGHTSVYWYQQALGLGLQFLLWYDEGEERNRGNFPPRFSGRQFPNYSSELNVNALELEDSALYLCASSFRQGSSPLHFGNGTRLTVT.

This clonotype was counted at least ten times. The rearrangement links TRBV12-3 or TRBV12-4 to TRBJ1-4; D is unclear. V was pared by 2 bases and J by 4 bases, with 5 bases between. The CDR3 length is 13 residues. Here the CDR3 DNA reads TGTGCCAGCAGTTTAAGCAGTAATGAAAAACTGTTTTTT. Translating it yields CASSLSSNEKLFF.

In its sample, this clonotype was seen many times. This chain joins TRBV5-1 and TRBJ2-1, with a tentative D call TRBD2 (5 bases). This CDR3 comprises 15 residues. The germline CDR1 and CDR2 sequences are SGHRS and YFSETQ. V gave up 2 bases and J gave up 0 bases, with 9 bases separating them. This chain's CDR3 is CASSFGTSSYNEQFF. DNA of the CDR3: TGCGCCAGCAGCTTTGGAACTAGCTCCTACAATGAGCAGTTCTTC. Full variable domain (missing parts from reference TRBV5-1 and TRBJ2-1): KAGVTQTPRYLIKTRGQQVTLSCSPISGHRSVSWYQQTPGQGLQFLFEYFSETQRNKGNFPGRFSGRQFSNSRSEMNVSTLELGDSALYLCASSFGTSSYNEQFFGPGTRLTVL.

This clonotype was seen repeatedly, ten times or more. This chain joins TRBV20-1 and TRBJ2-4; TRBD1 might be the D (5 bases). Trimming pared 6 bases from V and 1 base from J, leaving 16 bases between. Per the germline V gene, CDR1 is DFQATT and CDR2 is SNEGSKA (reference sequence). The CDR3 covers 15 residues. CDR3 sequence: CSARDSTLAKNIQYF. Written as DNA, the CDR3 is TGCAGTGCGCGCGACAGCACGTTGGCCAAAAACATTCAGTACTTC.